This paragraph reports one TCR beta chain. The antigen is unknown. Method: immunoSEQ multiplex PCR; TCRdb's copy keeps in-frame clones and lacks some. The sample lists about 110,000 clones, more than 70% occurring once. The V gene's germline CDR1 is SGHKS and CDR2 YYEKEE (reference sequence). This CDR3 region has 15 residues. Trimming cost V 1 base and J 4 bases, with 14 bases left between them. The entry originates in a study of T cell responses to AZD1222 COVID-19 vaccine. For the study at large: Second-dose recipients at about 4 or about 12 weeks were treated as one pooled group.

Study results and limitations: Females made up more of the donors, who were largely white British, and clonal diversity may have come out too low. Repertoire collection took place solely once the T cell response had peaked.

The chain joins TRBV5-5 to TRBJ2-5; possible D gene TRBD2, 6 bases. The input for sequencing was peripheral blood, taken on day 0 of AZD1222 vaccination. The clonotype originates from an adult in good health. This CDR3 reads CASSLSEGLIETQYF. The CDR3 nucleotides read TGTGCCAGCAGCTTGTCCGAAGGACTAATAGAGACCCAGTACTTC.